A selection of T cell receptor beta chains follows, all from one sample in a study of control samples from healthy donors and cancer patients. The method was immunoSEQ multiplex PCR; TCRdb's version includes in-frame clones alone and lacks a portion of them. The profile shows more than 150,000 clones, about 93% of them singletons. The sequencing sample was made of blood. These receptors were taken from a young man in good health. The CDR3 runs from the conserved cysteine through the conserved F or W. Fields, in order: V gene, clone size, D gene, J gene, CDR3 DNA, CDR3 protein. A D gene is named only where the DNA matches it firmly. Clone size is not always given. Where it is, it says once, few, many or a class for expanded clones.

v_call: TRBV12-3/TRBV12-4
clone_size: few
d_call: TRBD2
j_call: TRBJ2-5
cdr3_nt: TGTGCCAGCAGCCCCTCGCGGGAGGAGACCCAGTACTTC
cdr3_aa: CASSPSREETQYF

v_call: TRBV4-1
clone_size: -
d_call: TRBD2
j_call: TRBJ2-2
cdr3_nt: TGCGCCAGCAGCCCCCGGACTAGCGGGGTCGGGGAGCTGTTTTTT
cdr3_aa: CASSPRTSGVGELFF

v_call: TRBV28
clone_size: -
d_call: -
j_call: TRBJ2-1
cdr3_nt: TGTGCCAGCAGCCCATCTCGGGGTATGGGCTACAATGAGCAGTTCTTC
cdr3_aa: CASSPSRGMGYNEQFF

v_call: TRBV3-1/TRBV3-2
clone_size: -
d_call: -
j_call: TRBJ2-1
cdr3_nt: TGTGCCAGCACCCCGGGGGTGGAGGTCATCAATGAGCAGTTCTTC
cdr3_aa: CASTPGVEVINEQFF

v_call: TRBV29-1
clone_size: -
d_call: -
j_call: TRBJ2-1
cdr3_nt: TGCAGCGCAGCTGACGGAAGCTCCTACAATGAGCAGTTCTTC
cdr3_aa: CSAADGSSYNEQFF

v_call: TRBV18
clone_size: -
d_call: -
j_call: TRBJ1-5
cdr3_nt: TGTGCCAGCTCGGTGGGGGCTGAGCAGCCCCAGCATTTT
cdr3_aa: CASSVGAEQPQHF

v_call: TRBV3-1/TRBV3-2
clone_size: -
d_call: TRBD1
j_call: TRBJ1-1
cdr3_nt: TGTGCCAGCAGCCAAGATCGGCGAGGGACAGGGGGAGGTTACGGCACTGAAGCTTTCTTT
cdr3_aa: CASSQDRRGTGGGYGTEAFF

v_call: TRBV3-1/TRBV3-2
clone_size: once
d_call: TRBD2
j_call: TRBJ2-1
cdr3_nt: TGTGCCAGCAGCCAAGATCTTAGCGGGGGGGCGAGGAATGAGCAGTTCTTC
cdr3_aa: CASSQDLSGGARNEQFF

v_call: TRBV5-1
clone_size: -
d_call: -
j_call: TRBJ1-2
cdr3_nt: TGCGCCAGCCGAGGTTCGACAGCTAACTATGGCTACACCTTC
cdr3_aa: CASRGSTANYGYTF

v_call: TRBV2
clone_size: -
d_call: TRBD1
j_call: TRBJ1-4
cdr3_nt: TGTGCCAGCACCAGGGGGGCCGATGAAAAACTGTTTTTT
cdr3_aa: CASTRGADEKLFF

v_call: TRBV6-2/TRBV6-3
clone_size: -
d_call: TRBD2
j_call: TRBJ2-1
cdr3_nt: TGTGCCAGCAGCCGACTGGGACTAGGCCAGGCTGAGCAGTTCTTC
cdr3_aa: CASSRLGLGQAEQFF

v_call: TRBV29-1
clone_size: -
d_call: TRBD1
j_call: TRBJ2-4
cdr3_nt: TGCAGCGTTGGAGGTCCGGACAGGGGGGAAAGATACATTCAGTACTTC
cdr3_aa: CSVGGPDRGERYIQYF

v_call: TRBV7-9
clone_size: -
d_call: -
j_call: TRBJ1-1
cdr3_nt: TGTGCCAGCAGCGTGGACGTGAACACTGAAGCTTTCTTT
cdr3_aa: CASSVDVNTEAFF

v_call: TRBV5-1
clone_size: -
d_call: -
j_call: TRBJ1-1
cdr3_nt: TGCGCCAGCAGCCTCCCGTTAGACAGCTCTGAAGCTTTCTTT
cdr3_aa: CASSLPLDSSEAFF

v_call: TRBV7-9
clone_size: -
d_call: -
j_call: TRBJ2-3
cdr3_nt: TGTGCCAGCAGCCCGGGACTTATAACAGATACGCAGTATTTT
cdr3_aa: CASSPGLITDTQYF

v_call: TRBV7-3
clone_size: -
d_call: TRBD1
j_call: TRBJ2-1
cdr3_nt: TGTGCCAGCAGCTGGGACAGGGGGCCCTACAATGAGCAGTTCTTC
cdr3_aa: CASSWDRGPYNEQFF

v_call: TRBV7-9
clone_size: -
d_call: -
j_call: TRBJ1-1
cdr3_nt: TGTGCCAGCAGCTTTCAGGGCCCCACTGAAGCTTTCTTT
cdr3_aa: CASSFQGPTEAFF

v_call: TRBV20-1
clone_size: -
d_call: TRBD2
j_call: TRBJ2-1
cdr3_nt: TGCAGTGCTAGTACTAGCGGGGGGCCTTACTACAATGAGCAGTTCTTC
cdr3_aa: CSASTSGGPYYNEQFF